The 10 T cell receptor beta chains below were found in one sample sequenced in a study of vaccination and CD4 T cells after COVID-19. Cultured CD4+ T cell DNA underwent sequencing with the Oncomine TCR Beta short-read assay. TCRdb recomputed calls from the PCR reads with MiXCR, one row per CDR3 protein. The sample yields about 6,100 distinct CDR3 sequences, 49% seen once. No antigens are known for them. Treatment meaning: roughly ten-day PBMC culture with coronavirus spike peptide pools or control peptides (ViraFEST assay). The unexposed donor provided CD4+ T cells, which were taken before the COVID-19 pandemic (2011-2018). The sequencing input was CD4+ T cells from blood, cultured in vitro. Every receptor here comes from a human donor in good health.

This clonotype was seen a few times. The chain employs TRBV30 and TRBJ2-2; 7 bases agree with TRBD2. The CDR3 consists of 14 residues. The germline CDR1 and CDR2 sequences are GTSNPN and SVGIG (reference sequence). Here the CDR3 reads CTTAGDANTGELFF. CDR3 sequence (DNA): TGTACGACGGCGGGAGACGCGAACACCGGGGAGCTGTTTTTT.

This clonotype was counted between two and nine times. The J gene is TRBJ2-1, the V gene TRBV6-5, with D maybe TRBD1 (5 bases). The CDR3 has 11 amino acids. In germline, CDR1 is MNHEY, CDR2 SVGAGI. Trimming cost V 2 bases and J 14 bases, with 10 bases left between them. The CDR3 nucleotides are TGTGCCAGCAGTTACGGGGCCAAAGAGTTCTTC. This sequence encodes CASSYGAKEFF.

This chain uses TRBV29-1 with TRBJ1-1; 8 nucleotides line up with TRBD1. The CDR3 runs to 17 residues. Trimming took 7 bases from V and 0 from J; bases not matched to a gene: 16. The germline V gene encodes CDR1 SQVTM and CDR2 ANQGSEA. CDR3 DNA: TGCAGCGCGTCGGGGAGGACAGGGTTTAACATGAACACTGAAGCTTTCTTT. It is translated as CSASGRTGFNMNTEAFF.

V is TRBV7-2 and J is TRBJ1-2; no reliable D call. Germline V gene lookup returns CDR1 SGHTA and CDR2 FQGNSA. Trimming stripped 5 bases from V and 8 bases from J, with 12 bases between. This CDR3 comprises 12 residues. CDR3 DNA sequence: TGTGCCAGCAGCCTCGGGGTAGGGGGCTACACCTTC. This gives the protein CASSLGVGGYTF. Full variable domain (missing parts from reference TRBV7-2 and TRBJ1-2): GAGVSQSPSNKVTEKGKDVELRCDPISGHTALYWYRQSLGQGLEFLIYFQGNSAPDKSGLPSDRFSAERTGGSVSTLTIQRTQQEDSAVYLCASSLGVGGYTFGSGTRLTVV.

The chain is built from TRBV7-8 and TRBJ1-1; 7 positions agree with TRBD1. The ends lost 6 bases at V and 2 bases at J; junction bases unmatched: 3. The CDR3 length is 13 residues. The germline CDR1 and CDR2 sequences are SGHVS and FQNEAQ. The CDR3 nucleotides read TGTGCCAGCAGGTACAGGGGAAACACTGAAGCTTTCTTT. Residues: CASRYRGNTEAFF.

V and J are TRBV20-1 and TRBJ1-1; TRBD1 matches 9 bases. CDR1 is DFQATT, CDR2 SNEGSKA, per germline (reference sequence). The CDR3 loop spans 16 amino acids. V lost 4 bases, J lost 6 bases, and 15 bases stayed unmatched. The CDR3 nucleotides read TGCAGTGCTACACACCCGGGACAGGGAAATAGGGCTGAAGCTTTCTTT. Residues: CSATHPGQGNRAEAFF.

This chain joins TRBV20-1 and TRBJ1-1, with TRBD1 as a possible D gene (5 bases). Germline values: CDR1 DFQATT, CDR2 SNEGSKA (reference sequence). V lost 6 bases to trimming and J lost 10 bases, with 15 bases between them. This CDR3 comprises 11 residues. In DNA, the CDR3 is TGCAGTGCGGGGGACTCCCTTGGAGCTTTCTTT. Translation gives CSAGDSLGAFF.

The chain recombines TRBV11-2 with TRBJ2-1, with 9 nucleotides matching TRBD2. This CDR3 has 15 amino acids. Germline CDR1 SGHAT, CDR2 FQNNGV. After removal of 2 bases from V and 6 bases from J, the junction contained 5 bases not matched to a gene. The CDR3 DNA follows: TGTGCCAGCAGCTTAATCCGGACTAGCGCCAATGAGCAGTTCTTC. This encodes CASSLIRTSANEQFF.

This clonotype turned up a few times. This rearrangement joins TRBV6-1 to TRBJ2-1; TRBD2 matches 7 bases. V was clipped by 7 bases and J by 7 bases; unmatched bases: 16. Germline CDR1 MNHNS, CDR2 SASEGT. This CDR3 is built from 16 residues. For the CDR3, the DNA is TGTGCCAGCACCCCAGGGAGGCGGGAGCAGTCGAATGAGCAGTTCTTC. It is translated as CASTPGRREQSNEQFF.

This clonotype appeared a single time. The J gene is TRBJ1-5, the V gene TRBV12-3 or TRBV12-4, with a weak D call TRBD1 (6 bases). Trimming pared 5 bases from V and 3 bases from J, leaving 14 bases between. This CDR3 is 15 amino acids long. CDR3: CASSKTGLLNQPQHF. CDR3 DNA sequence: TGTGCCAGCAGTAAAACAGGGCTTCTCAATCAGCCCCAGCATTTT.